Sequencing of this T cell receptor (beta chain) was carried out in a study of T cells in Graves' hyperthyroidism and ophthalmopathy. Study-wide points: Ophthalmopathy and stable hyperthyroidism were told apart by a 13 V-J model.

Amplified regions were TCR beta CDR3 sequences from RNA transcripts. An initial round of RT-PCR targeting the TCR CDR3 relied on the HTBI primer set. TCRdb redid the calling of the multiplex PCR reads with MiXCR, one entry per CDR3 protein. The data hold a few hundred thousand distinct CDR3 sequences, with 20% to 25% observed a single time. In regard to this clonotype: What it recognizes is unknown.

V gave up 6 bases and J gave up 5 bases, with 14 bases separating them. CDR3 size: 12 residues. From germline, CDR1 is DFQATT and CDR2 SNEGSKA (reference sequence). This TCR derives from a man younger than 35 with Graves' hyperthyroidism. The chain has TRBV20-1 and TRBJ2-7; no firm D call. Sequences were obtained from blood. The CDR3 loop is CSAFKVGNEQYF. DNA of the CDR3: TGCAGTGCCTTCAAGGTTGGGAACGAGCAGTACTTC.